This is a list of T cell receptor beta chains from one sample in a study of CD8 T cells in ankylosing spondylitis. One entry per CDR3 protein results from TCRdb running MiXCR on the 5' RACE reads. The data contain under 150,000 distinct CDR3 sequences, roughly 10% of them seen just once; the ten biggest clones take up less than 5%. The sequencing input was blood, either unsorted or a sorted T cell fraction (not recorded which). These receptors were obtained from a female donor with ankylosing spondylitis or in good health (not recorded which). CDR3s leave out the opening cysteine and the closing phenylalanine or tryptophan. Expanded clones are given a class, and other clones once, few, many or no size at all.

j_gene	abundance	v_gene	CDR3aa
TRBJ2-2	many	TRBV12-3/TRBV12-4	ASSPGTYNTGELF
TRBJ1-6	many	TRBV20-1	SASRTGAYNSPLH
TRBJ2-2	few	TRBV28	ASRKGNTGELF
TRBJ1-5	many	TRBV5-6	ASSLTGRGRTSNQPQH
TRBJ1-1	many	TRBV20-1	SASGGIVMDTEAF
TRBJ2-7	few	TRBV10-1	ASSRDTSYEQY
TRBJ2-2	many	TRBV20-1	SARVTSGATNTGELF
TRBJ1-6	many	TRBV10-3	AIKETLSDRNNSPLH
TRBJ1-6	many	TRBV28	SRGGYNSPLH
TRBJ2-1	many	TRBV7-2	ASSPGLVFEQF
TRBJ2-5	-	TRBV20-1	SVREEALGSSETQY
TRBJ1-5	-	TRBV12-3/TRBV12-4	ASSAGVEYQPQH
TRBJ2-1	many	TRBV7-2	ASSSSRIGEQF
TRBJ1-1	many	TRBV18	ASSTNRGSTEAF
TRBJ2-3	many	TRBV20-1	SARDSSGTRGGRTDTQY
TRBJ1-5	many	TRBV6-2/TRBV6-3	ASSSWLGRGVAQPQH
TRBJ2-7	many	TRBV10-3	AISQGSLNYEQY
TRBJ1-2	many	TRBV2	ASTRTLNYGYT
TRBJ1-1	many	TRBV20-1	SARLPGVTEAF
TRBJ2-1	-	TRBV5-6	ASSLKGRTRDEQF
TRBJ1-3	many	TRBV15	ATSRGPQGAGNTIY
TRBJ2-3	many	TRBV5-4	ASSRLAGGRGTDTQY
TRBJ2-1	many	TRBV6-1	ASSRGAVSYNEQF
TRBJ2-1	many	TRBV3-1	ASNQLAGGPGEQF
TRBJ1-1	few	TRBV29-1	SVAIGGRGDTEAF
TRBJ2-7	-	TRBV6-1	ASTAVAGVYEQY
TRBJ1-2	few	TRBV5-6	ASSLVPNGYT
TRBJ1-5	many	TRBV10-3	AISDGTGLGQPQH
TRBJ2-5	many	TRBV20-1	SANPLTVGQETQY
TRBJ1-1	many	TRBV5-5	ASSPWVINTEAF
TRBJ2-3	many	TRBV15	ATSREKGRQGTDTQY
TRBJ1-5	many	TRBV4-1	ASSQVGYLSGNQPQH
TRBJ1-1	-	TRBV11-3	ASSLRQFTEAF
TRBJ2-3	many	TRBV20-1	SARDPNTAGTREADTQY
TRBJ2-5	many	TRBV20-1	SARFGTSGEETQY
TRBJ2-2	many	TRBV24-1	ATSGSTGELF
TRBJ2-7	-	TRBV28	ASSSPLGGMYEQY
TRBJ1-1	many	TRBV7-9	ASSGTTNTEAF
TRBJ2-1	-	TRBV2	ASSPQRSGRSNEQF
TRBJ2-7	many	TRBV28	ASSGSGPSYEQY